The clone carrying this TCR beta chain was found once. Library construction for TCR beta used iRepertoire HTBI primers and Arm-PCR of CDR3 regions. TCRdb recomputed calls from the multiplex PCR reads with MiXCR, one row per CDR3 protein. The sample consists of around 500,000 distinct CDR3 sequences, roughly 13% of them appearing once. The entry originates in a study of regulatory T cells in long-lasting Graves disease. The time point denotes: newly diagnosed GD, antithyroid drugs for less than 3 months. Extracted PBMC RNA gave rise to the TCR library. This sample also appeared in a second study, on T cells in Graves' hyperthyroidism and ophthalmopathy. That work adds: Patients with uncontrolled infections, other autoimmune diseases, pregnancy or lactation were excluded. A set of HTBI primers served as the primers for a first-round RT-PCR of the TCR CDR3.

The clonotype originates from a man in his thirties or forties with Graves disease. The sample here was peripheral blood mononuclear cells (PBMCs), taken at new diagnosis, from a patient treated with antithyroid drugs.

CDR3 nucleotides: TGTGCCAGCATCGACAGGGGAGGGCCCCAGCATTTT. Translating gives CASIDRGGPQHF. The chain links TRBV6-4 to TRBJ1-5, with 8 bases matching TRBD1. V gave up 7 bases and J gave up 9 bases; unmatched junction bases: 5. The CDR3 extends over 12 amino acids. Looked up from germline, CDR1 is MRHNA and CDR2 is SNTAGT.